This T cell receptor beta chain comes out of a study of control samples from healthy donors and cancer patients. Here immunoSEQ multiplex PCR was the method, and the copy in TCRdb shows in-frame clones only, minus some. Here the sample spans 95,000 to 120,000 clones, approximately 80% being singletons. Unmatched junction bases numbered 2, after V lost 7 bases and J lost 6 bases. CDR3 length equals 12 residues. From germline, CDR1 is MNHEY and CDR2 SVGAGI. The chain joins TRBV6-5 to TRBJ2-2, with 7 nucleotides matching TRBD2. The receptor was derived from a man in his late teens or twenties in good health. The sequenced sample was blood. Here the CDR3 reads CASKGGAGELFF. The CDR3 coding sequence is TGTGCCAGCAAGGGAGGGGCCGGGGAGCTGTTTTTT.